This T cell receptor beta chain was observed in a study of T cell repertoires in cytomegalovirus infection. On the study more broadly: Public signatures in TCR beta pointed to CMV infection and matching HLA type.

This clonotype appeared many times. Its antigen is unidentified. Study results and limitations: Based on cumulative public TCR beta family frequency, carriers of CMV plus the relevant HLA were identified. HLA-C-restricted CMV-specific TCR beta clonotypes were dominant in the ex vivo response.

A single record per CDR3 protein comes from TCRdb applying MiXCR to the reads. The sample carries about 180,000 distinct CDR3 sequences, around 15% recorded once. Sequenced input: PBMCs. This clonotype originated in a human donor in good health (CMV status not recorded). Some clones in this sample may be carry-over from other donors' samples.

DNA of the CDR3: TGTGCCAGCTCCGCAGGCGTTGGGGCCAACGTCCTGACTTTC. This gives the protein CASSAGVGANVLTF. This chain links TRBV7-6 with TRBJ2-6, with D unclear. The V gene lost 8 bases and the J gene lost 3 bases, with 11 bases spanning the gap. The CDR3 has 14 amino acids. Per germline, CDR1 SGHVS and CDR2 FNYEAQ. The whole variable domain, remainder taken from reference TRBV7-6 and TRBJ2-6, is GAGVSQSPRYKVTKRGQDVALRCDPISGHVSLYWYRQALGQGPEFLTYFNYEAQQDKSGLPNDRFSAERPEGSISTLTIQRTEQRDSAMYRCASSAGVGANVLTFGAGSRLTVL.